The clone carrying this T cell receptor beta chain was seen just once. Its antigen is unknown. The PCR contained 60 Vbeta and 13 Jbeta primers. The protocol was immunoSEQ multiplex PCR, while the TCRdb copy is restricted to in-frame clones and leaves out a portion. The repertoire consists of about 96,000 clones, with roughly 74% occurring once and the leading ten covering roughly 15%. This sample was included in a study of cytomegalovirus exposure and HLA in healthy donors. Overall study findings and caveats: CMV serostatus was the only recorded immune exposure for donors. The authors later found TCR association rates varying by HLA locus, with DRB1 most and HLA-C fewest.

The CDR3 runs 17 residues. The germline V gene encodes CDR1 SGHVS and CDR2 FQNEAQ. J lost 7 bases, V lost 3 bases, and 7 bases had no gene match. Sequencing used PBMCs. This receptor was taken from a woman in her seventies in good health and CMV-seropositive. V and J are TRBV7-8 and TRBJ2-3, with TRBD2 matching over 16 bases. This chain's CDR3 is CASSFVGTSGRVYTQYF. The CDR3 DNA follows: TGTGCCAGCAGCTTCGTAGGGACTAGCGGGAGGGTTTATACGCAGTATTTT.